This is a list of T cell receptor beta chains from one sample in a study of T cells in Graves' hyperthyroidism and ophthalmopathy. TCRdb re-analysed the multiplex PCR reads in MiXCR, keeping a single row per CDR3 protein. The sample records approximately 430,000 distinct CDR3 sequences, roughly 14% being singletons. What was sequenced was blood. Every receptor here comes from a young man with Graves' ophthalmopathy. Each CDR3 is given with its conserved first and last residue. D genes are given only for firm matches. Rows give clone size only sometimes, using once, few, many, or a class for an expanded clone.

d_call: TRBD1
j_call: TRBJ1-4
clone_size: many
v_call: TRBV6-1
cdr3_nt: TGTGCCAGCTCCCTGACAGGGCTTAATGAAAAACTGTTTTTT
cdr3_aa: CASSLTGLNEKLFF

d_call: -
j_call: TRBJ1-1
clone_size: few
v_call: TRBV6-6
cdr3_nt: TGTGCCAGCAGTTACGGGGAGGAAAACACTGAAGCTTTCTTT
cdr3_aa: CASSYGEENTEAFF

d_call: -
j_call: TRBJ1-6
clone_size: few
v_call: TRBV7-8
cdr3_nt: TGTGCCAGCAGCCGGGATCCTGCGGGTCATAATTCACCCCTCCACTTT
cdr3_aa: CASSRDPAGHNSPLHF

d_call: -
j_call: TRBJ2-1
clone_size: -
v_call: TRBV5-1
cdr3_nt: TGCGCCAGCAGCTTGGAGGGACAACATTACAATGAGCAGTTCTTC
cdr3_aa: CASSLEGQHYNEQFF

d_call: TRBD1
j_call: TRBJ2-2
clone_size: -
v_call: TRBV4-1
cdr3_nt: TGCGCCAGCAGCCAAGAAAAGGGGGCCTTAGCCGGGGAGCTGTTTTTT
cdr3_aa: CASSQEKGALAGELFF

d_call: -
j_call: TRBJ2-5
clone_size: -
v_call: TRBV7-9
cdr3_nt: TGTGCCAGCAGCACCGAAATGGACTTTCAAGAGACCCAGTACTTC
cdr3_aa: CASSTEMDFQETQYF

d_call: TRBD1
j_call: TRBJ2-3
clone_size: many
v_call: TRBV10-1
cdr3_nt: TGCGCCAGCAGTGACGGACAGGGGGCCTTCGGCACAGATACGCAGTATTTT
cdr3_aa: CASSDGQGAFGTDTQYF

d_call: TRBD2
j_call: TRBJ2-2
clone_size: few
v_call: TRBV7-9
cdr3_nt: TGTGCCAGCAGCTTAGGCCTAGCGGGAGGACGGGGCGACACCGGGGAGCTGTTTTTT
cdr3_aa: CASSLGLAGGRGDTGELFF

d_call: TRBD1
j_call: TRBJ1-2
clone_size: few
v_call: TRBV20-1
cdr3_nt: TGCAGTGCAGAGACAGGGGGCATCTATGGCTACACCTTC
cdr3_aa: CSAETGGIYGYTF

d_call: TRBD2
j_call: TRBJ2-7
clone_size: -
v_call: TRBV28
cdr3_nt: TGTGCCAGCAGACTAACTAGCGGCGGACTCTACGAGCAGTACTTC
cdr3_aa: CASRLTSGGLYEQYF

d_call: TRBD1
j_call: TRBJ2-3
clone_size: few
v_call: TRBV27
cdr3_nt: TGTGCCAGCAGTTTCCCGGGACAGGGAGGCACAGATACGCAGTATTTT
cdr3_aa: CASSFPGQGGTDTQYF

d_call: TRBD1
j_call: TRBJ2-2
clone_size: many
v_call: TRBV11-1
cdr3_nt: TGTGCCAGCAGCCACCGGGACAGGGTACCCGGGGAGCTGTTTTTT
cdr3_aa: CASSHRDRVPGELFF

d_call: -
j_call: TRBJ2-7
clone_size: -
v_call: TRBV19
cdr3_nt: TGTGCCAGTAGTATAGATGTGAACTACGAGCAGTACTTC
cdr3_aa: CASSIDVNYEQYF

d_call: -
j_call: TRBJ1-3
clone_size: many
v_call: TRBV7-2
cdr3_nt: TGTGCCAGCAGCTTAAGTTGGGGTTCTGGAAACACCATATATTTT
cdr3_aa: CASSLSWGSGNTIYF

d_call: -
j_call: TRBJ2-2
clone_size: many
v_call: TRBV7-9
cdr3_nt: TGTGCCAGCAGCTACTTCACCGGGGAGCTGTTTTTT
cdr3_aa: CASSYFTGELFF

d_call: -
j_call: TRBJ2-3
clone_size: many
v_call: TRBV13
cdr3_nt: TGTGCCAGCAGCTCAGGGACCCAGGCAGATACGCAGTATTTT
cdr3_aa: CASSSGTQADTQYF

d_call: -
j_call: TRBJ2-3
clone_size: many
v_call: TRBV7-2
cdr3_nt: TGTGCCAGCGGCGACAGAGCTACTAGCACAGATACGCAGTATTTT
cdr3_aa: CASGDRATSTDTQYF

d_call: -
j_call: TRBJ2-3
clone_size: few
v_call: TRBV27
cdr3_nt: TGTGCCAGCAGTTTATACGGCCGGGGCCCAACTAGCACAGATACGCAGTATTTT
cdr3_aa: CASSLYGRGPTSTDTQYF

d_call: -
j_call: TRBJ2-1
clone_size: -
v_call: TRBV24-1
cdr3_nt: TGTGCCACCAGGCCCCATGGAGAGCAGTTCTTC
cdr3_aa: CATRPHGEQFF

d_call: -
j_call: TRBJ1-1
clone_size: many
v_call: TRBV20-1
cdr3_nt: TGCAGTGCAGTAGGGGGCACTGAAGCTTTCTTT
cdr3_aa: CSAVGGTEAFF

d_call: TRBD2
j_call: TRBJ2-2
clone_size: -
v_call: TRBV9
cdr3_nt: TGTGCCAGCAGCCATCAGAAACGGCTAGCGGGGGGGTACACCGGGGAGCTGTTTTTT
cdr3_aa: CASSHQKRLAGGYTGELFF

d_call: TRBD2
j_call: TRBJ2-3
clone_size: many
v_call: TRBV3-1
cdr3_nt: TGTGCCAGCAGCCAACGGGAACTAGCGGGACCCGATACGCAGTATTTT
cdr3_aa: CASSQRELAGPDTQYF

d_call: -
j_call: TRBJ2-1
clone_size: many
v_call: TRBV2
cdr3_nt: TGTGCCAGCAGTTCTAGCGATGAGCAGTTCTTC
cdr3_aa: CASSSSDEQFF

d_call: TRBD1
j_call: TRBJ2-7
clone_size: many
v_call: TRBV3-1
cdr3_nt: TGTGCCAGCAACCAACAGGGGGCTGACCACGAGCAGTACTTC
cdr3_aa: CASNQQGADHEQYF

d_call: TRBD1
j_call: TRBJ1-4
clone_size: many
v_call: TRBV7-8
cdr3_nt: TGTGCCAGCAGCATCGGACAGGGGGAGGAAAAACTGTTTTTT
cdr3_aa: CASSIGQGEEKLFF

d_call: -
j_call: TRBJ2-7
clone_size: many
v_call: TRBV7-9
cdr3_nt: TGTGCCAGCAGCGGTTGGACAGACTCCTACGAGCAGTACTTC
cdr3_aa: CASSGWTDSYEQYF

d_call: -
j_call: TRBJ1-2
clone_size: many
v_call: TRBV29-1
cdr3_nt: TGCAGCGTTCTATTTACAGGAGTAAATGGCTACACCTTC
cdr3_aa: CSVLFTGVNGYTF

d_call: -
j_call: TRBJ1-3
clone_size: few
v_call: TRBV6-2/TRBV6-3
cdr3_nt: TGTGCCAGCAGTTACCTGGAACACTCTGGAAACACCATATATTTT
cdr3_aa: CASSYLEHSGNTIYF

d_call: -
j_call: TRBJ2-4
clone_size: many
v_call: TRBV29-1
cdr3_nt: TGCAGCGTTGGGGGTCGCACCGATTCGGGACCTCAGTACTTC
cdr3_aa: CSVGGRTDSGPQYF

d_call: -
j_call: TRBJ2-1
clone_size: many
v_call: TRBV27
cdr3_nt: TGTGCCAGCAGTGCGACTAGTGTGGTCTACAATGAGCAGTTCTTC
cdr3_aa: CASSATSVVYNEQFF